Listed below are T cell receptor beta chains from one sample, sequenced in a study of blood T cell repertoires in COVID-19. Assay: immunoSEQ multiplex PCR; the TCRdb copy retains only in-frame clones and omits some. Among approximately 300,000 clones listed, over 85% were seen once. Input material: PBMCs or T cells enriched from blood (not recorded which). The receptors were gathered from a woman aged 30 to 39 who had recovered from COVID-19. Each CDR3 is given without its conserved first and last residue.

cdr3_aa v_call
ASSLFDRGPAANDSPLH TRBV5-1
AISEGAAST TRBV10-3
ASSRLQGGTEAF TRBV7-9
ASSQAPVLAGILN TRBV4-1
ASSLWTPYEQY TRBV14
ASSLARLAAASELF TRBV5-5
ASSSPTGSSYNEQF TRBV5-4
ASSFGTGSLGTGELF TRBV5-6
ATRGRSEQY TRBV15
SVERESEQF TRBV29-1
ASLESASGNTIY TRBV18
ASSPQVRMTSGSQTQY TRBV18
ASSYSAGGDAF TRBV6-5
ASSLGRVETQY TRBV12-3/TRBV12-4
ASSLGLTRGGVLY TRBV7-3
ASSAGNTDSSALAKNIQY TRBV4-2
ASSLASGSVGELF TRBV7-6
ASSLPPGNGGYT TRBV6-5
ASSESGMNTEAF TRBV6-1
ASSLGQSNSNQPQH TRBV18
ASSLRTEGGYT TRBV7-2
ASSPTLDIRTGGDSRKIPYEQY TRBV7-8
ASSTGFDTEAF TRBV18
ASRGDRDRADTQY TRBV6-5
ASSTGQFFGAGELF TRBV9
ASSESVNRTDMGTEAF TRBV10-1
ASSSRQGYNSPLH TRBV6-5
ASSSWEANEKLF TRBV7-9
ASSLRTGRVGAF TRBV28
AWSGGSNQPQH TRBV30
ATRGGRREKLF TRBV24-1
ASISQLAPPLVEQF TRBV7-2
ASSQASEQY TRBV2
ASSYWDTYEQY TRBV6-2/TRBV6-3
ASSLTLAEHEQF TRBV6-5
ARGLAGPTQY TRBV11-1
ASRGTGITYNSPLH TRBV19
ASSPGGGGEQY TRBV18
ASSQEPTGRVGEQY TRBV3-1/TRBV3-2
SVKIQGAREKLF TRBV29-1
ASSTGQLGGNTIY TRBV7-2
ASSQVNRFSYNSPLH TRBV4-3
ASSQEASTTSTDTQY TRBV4-1
ASSRIGTGYGYT TRBV6-5
ASSQDLSAT TRBV3-1/TRBV3-2
AWSLKTDLNTEAF TRBV30